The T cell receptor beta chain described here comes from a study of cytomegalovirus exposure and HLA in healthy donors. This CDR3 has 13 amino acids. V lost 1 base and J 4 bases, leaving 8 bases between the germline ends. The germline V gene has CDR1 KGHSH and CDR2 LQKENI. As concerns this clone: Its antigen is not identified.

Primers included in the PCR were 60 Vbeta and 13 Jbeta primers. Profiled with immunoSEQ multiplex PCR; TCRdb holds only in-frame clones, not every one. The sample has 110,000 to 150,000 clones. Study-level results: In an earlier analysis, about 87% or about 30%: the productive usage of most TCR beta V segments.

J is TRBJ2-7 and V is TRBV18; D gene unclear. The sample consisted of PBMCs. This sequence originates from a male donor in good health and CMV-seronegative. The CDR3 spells CASSPLTEYEQYF. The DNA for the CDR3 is TGTGCCAGCTCACCACTAACAGAATACGAGCAGTACTTC. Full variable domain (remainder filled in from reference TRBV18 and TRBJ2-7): NAGVMQNPRHLVRRRGQEARLRCSPMKGHSHVYWYRQLPEEGLKFMVYLQKENIIDESGMPKERFSAEFPKEGPSILRIQQVVRGDSAAYFCASSPLTEYEQYFGPGTRLTVT.